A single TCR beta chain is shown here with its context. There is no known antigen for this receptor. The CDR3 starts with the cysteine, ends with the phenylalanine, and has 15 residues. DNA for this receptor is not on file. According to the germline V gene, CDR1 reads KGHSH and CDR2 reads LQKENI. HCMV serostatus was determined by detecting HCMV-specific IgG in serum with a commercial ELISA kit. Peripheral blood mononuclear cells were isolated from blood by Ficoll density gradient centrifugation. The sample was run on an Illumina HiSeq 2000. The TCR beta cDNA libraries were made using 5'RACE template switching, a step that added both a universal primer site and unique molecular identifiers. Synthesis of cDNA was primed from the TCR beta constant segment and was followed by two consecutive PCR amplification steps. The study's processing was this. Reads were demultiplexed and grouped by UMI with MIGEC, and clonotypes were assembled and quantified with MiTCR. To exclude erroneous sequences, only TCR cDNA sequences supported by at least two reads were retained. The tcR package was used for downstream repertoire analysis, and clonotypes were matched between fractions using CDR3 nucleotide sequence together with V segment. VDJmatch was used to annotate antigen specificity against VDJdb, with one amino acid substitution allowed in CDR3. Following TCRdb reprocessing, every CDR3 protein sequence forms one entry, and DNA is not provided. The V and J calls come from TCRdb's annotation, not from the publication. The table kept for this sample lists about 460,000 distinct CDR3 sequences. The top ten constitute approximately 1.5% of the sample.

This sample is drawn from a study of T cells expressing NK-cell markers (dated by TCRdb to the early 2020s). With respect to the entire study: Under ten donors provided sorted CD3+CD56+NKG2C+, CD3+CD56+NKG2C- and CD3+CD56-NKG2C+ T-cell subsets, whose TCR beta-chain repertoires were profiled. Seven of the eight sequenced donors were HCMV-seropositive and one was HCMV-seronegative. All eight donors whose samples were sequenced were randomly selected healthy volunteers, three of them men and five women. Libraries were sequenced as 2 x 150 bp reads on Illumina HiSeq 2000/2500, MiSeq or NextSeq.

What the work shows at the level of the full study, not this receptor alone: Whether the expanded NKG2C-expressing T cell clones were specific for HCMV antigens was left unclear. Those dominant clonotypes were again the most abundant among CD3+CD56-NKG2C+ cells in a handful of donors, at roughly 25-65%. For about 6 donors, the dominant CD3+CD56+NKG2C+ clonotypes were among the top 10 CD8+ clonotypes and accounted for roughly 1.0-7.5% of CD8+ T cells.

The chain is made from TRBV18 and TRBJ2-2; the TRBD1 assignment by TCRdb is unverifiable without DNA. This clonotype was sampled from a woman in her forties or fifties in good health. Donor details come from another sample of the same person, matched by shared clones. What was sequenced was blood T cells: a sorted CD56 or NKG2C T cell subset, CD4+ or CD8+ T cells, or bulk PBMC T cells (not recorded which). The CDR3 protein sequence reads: CASSPIEGTAGELFF.